This T cell receptor beta chain was identified in a study of CD8 T cells in ankylosing spondylitis (dated by TCRdb to 2015 to 2018). Regarding the complete study: The study set out to find disease-linked TCR variants by profiling T cell receptor beta repertoires in ankylosing spondylitis patients and healthy donors. The full study cohort was made up of roughly 25 ankylosing spondylitis patients and around 100 healthy donors. Peripheral blood was sampled, and synovial fluid was also collected from ankylosing spondylitis patients. The research as a whole found: The disease-linked clones were reported to be significantly enriched in matched synovial fluid samples from ankylosing spondylitis patients. Blood from ankylosing spondylitis patients appeared to be characterized by a TCR beta motif composed of 7 to 9 highly homologous amino acid variants. A CD8+ phenotype was shown by the disease-linked clones, which were found at relatively low frequencies in peripheral blood. Some of the motif variants had been reported before in the synovial fluid and blood of reactive arthritis patients, a finding that suggests common disease-initiation mechanisms.

This clonotype occurred many times. Its specific antigen is unknown. The input lacks base qualities; no much larger clone sits a single base away. Sequencing was performed on an Illumina HiSeq 2500. Quantitative 5'-RACE with molecular barcodes was the method used to prepare the TCR beta libraries. From the authors' description of their analysis: A new computational method, built on a probabilistic model of VDJ rearrangement, was used to identify disease-linked TCR variants. In TCRdb, the public reads were trimmed at Q25 with fastp and aligned with MiXCR, with productive beta chains retained. Under each unique CDR3 protein, matching rows form one entry showing the most common genes and DNA. TCRdb's processing, not the study's, gives the V and J calls here. The sample table records 150,000 to 200,000 distinct CDR3 sequences; around 13% of these occur just once. The biggest ten clones account for approximately 10% of the sample.

This receptor was obtained from a female donor with ankylosing spondylitis or in good health (not recorded which). Material: blood, either unsorted or a sorted T cell fraction (not recorded which).

The DNA sequence is as follows: TGTGCCAGCTCGCGTCCAAGGCGGGAGACCCAGTACTTC. Translated, it gives CASSRPRRETQYF. This chain joins TRBV18 to TRBJ2-5; the D gene remains uncertain. The CDR3 has 13 amino acids, counting the end cysteine and phenylalanine. Only the CDR3 DNA is retained, 39 bases long and in frame from the first base. Taken from the germline V gene, the CDR1 and CDR2 loops are KGHSH and LQKENI. The V and J ends are trimmed by 6 bases and 5 bases, leaving 13 bases between them.